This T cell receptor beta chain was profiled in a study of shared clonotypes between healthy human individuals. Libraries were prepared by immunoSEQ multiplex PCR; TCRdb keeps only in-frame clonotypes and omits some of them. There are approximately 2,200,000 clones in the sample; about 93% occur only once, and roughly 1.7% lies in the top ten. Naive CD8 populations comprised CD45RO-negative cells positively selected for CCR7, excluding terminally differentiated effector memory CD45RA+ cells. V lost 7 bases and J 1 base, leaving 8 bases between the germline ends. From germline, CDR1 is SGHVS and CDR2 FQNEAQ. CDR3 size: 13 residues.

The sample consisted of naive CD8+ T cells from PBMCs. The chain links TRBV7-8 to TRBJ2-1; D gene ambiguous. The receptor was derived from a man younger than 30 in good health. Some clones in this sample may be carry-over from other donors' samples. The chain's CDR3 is CASIPASYNEQFF. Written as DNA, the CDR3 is TGTGCCAGCATCCCCGCGTCCTACAATGAGCAGTTCTTC.